These T cell receptor beta chains were read from a single sample in a study of response to subunit inactivated influenza vaccine. One entry per CDR3 protein results from TCRdb running MiXCR on the RT-PCR reads. The sample carries 450,000 to 600,000 distinct CDR3 sequences, approximately 15% recorded once. Here the sequenced sample was CD4+ T cells sorted from PBMCs, taken 23 to 25 months after vaccination. The receptors stem from a man aged 50 to 69 who received an inactivated influenza vaccine. The CDR3 runs from the conserved cysteine through the conserved F or W. The order of the fields is clone size, CDR3 length, V gene, CDR3 protein. Only part of the rows carry a size: once, few, many, or a class if the clone is expanded.

few	14	TRBV15	CATSREGGTREQYF
NA	16	TRBV20-1	CSAPPLGQGAVKGYTF
once	15	TRBV28	CASRVSGTGGTEAFF
once	14	TRBV27	CASSLTEPYNEQFF
NA	14	TRBV4-3	CARSHADSNYGYTF
NA	13	TRBV6-6	CASSFEGSGGYTF
few	15	TRBV3-1	CASSETSGTTLGRYF
few	17	TRBV12-3/TRBV12-4	CASSLYRQLAVTDTQYF
few	15	TRBV28	CASSFGSAGKEKLFF
few	14	TRBV6-2/TRBV6-3	CASSYRTSSYEQYF
NA	16	TRBV12-3/TRBV12-4	CASSLAGTVRRSPLHF
NA	17	TRBV5-5	CASSQSPGFYVKNIQYF
NA	13	TRBV15	CAIQQGLTGELFF
NA	13	TRBV28	CASRTGLPGTQYF
few	14	TRBV12-3/TRBV12-4	CASSNSGKTGELFF
NA	15	TRBV7-2	CASSLDGTSLNEQFF
few	14	TRBV2	CASGRTQNGETQYF
few	17	TRBV5-1	CASSQGLWEKATDTQYF
NA	15	TRBV6-2/TRBV6-3	CAILAGRGAYNEQFF
NA	14	TRBV11-2	CASSLGGLWGQQFF
few	18	TRBV4-2	CASSQVLTGRATNEKLFF
NA	14	TRBV7-2	CASSLNRVNQPQHF
many	13	TRBV3-1	CASRGSYTGELFF
few	15	TRBV5-1	CASSLEAGPKGGYTF
NA	13	TRBV20-1	CSASTRVLKTQYF
few	17	TRBV20-1	CSAPSKPGLLNTGELFF
few	15	TRBV12-3/TRBV12-4	CASSIGPPEVYEQYF
few	14	TRBV10-3	CAISGTGANNEQFF
NA	18	TRBV5-1	CASTRQPAQAYGADTQYF
NA	14	TRBV29-1	CSATTSGSSYEQYF
many	17	TRBV4-1	CASSQVASGWTYNEQFF
NA	16	TRBV6-1	CASSETSGGSRETQYF
NA	15	TRBV5-1	CASSLAVGAQETQYF
NA	15	TRBV4-1	CASSQVVTNTYEQYF
NA	15	TRBV11-2	CASSSSSGVSYEQYF
many	12	TRBV7-8	CASSPQGGEQYF